This T cell receptor (beta chain) stems from a study of cytomegalovirus exposure and HLA in healthy donors. The PCR ran on 60 Vbeta and 13 Jbeta primers. Profiled with immunoSEQ multiplex PCR; TCRdb holds only in-frame clones, not every one. The table counts under 65,000 clones; roughly 4% lies in the top ten. The study, taken as a whole, reports: In a later analysis, at a false discovery rate of 0.05, 16,951 TCR beta sequences matched HLA alleles.

A word on this clone: The antigen remains undetermined.

The clonotype was recovered from a woman younger than 35 in good health and CMV-seronegative. Sequenced material: PBMCs.

This CDR3 is CASRKDRGAPLHF. CDR3 coding DNA: TGTGCCAGCAGAAAGGACAGGGGTGCACCCCTCCACTTT. V gene TRBV6-5 combines with J gene TRBJ1-6, with 9 bases that match TRBD1. CDR3 size: 13 residues. Losses at the gene ends were 6 bases for V and 11 bases for J; bases not matched to a gene: 5. Germline V gene data show CDR1 as MNHEY and CDR2 as SVGAGI.